This entry lists 27 T cell receptor beta chains sequenced from one sample in a study of OX40 agonist ivuxolimab in advanced cancers. Generated by immunoSEQ multiplex PCR, the TCRdb table keeps only in-frame clones and is missing some. The sample contains some 41,000 clones, 80% to 90% of which appear only once. This specimen was CD4+ or CD8+ T cells sorted from blood, taken in a trial of the OX40 agonist ivuxolimab. Every receptor here comes from an adult with an advanced solid tumor such as melanoma, head and neck, liver or kidney cancer.

The chain links TRBV10-1 to TRBJ1-1; 7 bases are a match to TRBD1. Trimming removed 8 bases from V and 1 base from J; junction bases left unmatched: 7. This CDR3 has 14 amino acids. CDR1 WNHNN and CDR2 SYGVQD come from the germline V gene (reference sequence). DNA of the CDR3: TGCGCCAGCTCAACCGGGACAGAGAACACTGAAGCTTTCTTT. Amino acid sequence: CASSTGTENTEAFF.

V gene TRBV7-2 combines with J gene TRBJ1-5; D ambiguous. Germline loops: CDR1 SGHTA, CDR2 FQGNSA. The CDR3 has 15 residues. V was clipped by 1 base and J by 0 bases, with 7 bases between them. CDR3 DNA sequence: TGTGCCAGCAGCTTAGTGACTAATAGCAATCAGCCCCAGCATTTT. This gives the protein CASSLVTNSNQPQHF.

The V gene is TRBV7-9, the J gene TRBJ2-6; the D gene is possibly TRBD1 (6 bases). V lost 3 bases and J lost 0, with 12 bases in between. There are 17 residues in the CDR3. The germline CDR1 and CDR2 sequences are SEHNR and FQNEAQ (reference sequence). The chain's CDR3 is CASSFPTGSSGANVLTF. The CDR3 DNA follows: TGTGCCAGCAGCTTCCCCACAGGGAGCTCTGGGGCCAACGTCCTGACTTTC.

The chain combines TRBV5-4 with TRBJ2-3; unclear D gene. CDR3 length: 16 amino acids. The V end lost 0 bases, the J end lost 4 bases, and 15 bases lay between the germline ends. The V gene's germline CDR1 is SGHNT and CDR2 YYREEE (reference sequence). The CDR3, as DNA: TGTGCCAGCAGCTTGGGAGTGGAGTTTTGGGCAGATACGCAGTATTTT. Its protein product is CASSLGVEFWADTQYF.

The CDR3 region is CASSVGVRATSTDTQYF. Here the CDR3 DNA reads TGTGCCAGCAGCGTAGGGGTAAGGGCAACAAGCACAGATACGCAGTATTTT. The J gene is TRBJ2-3, the V gene TRBV9; D gene uncertain. V was cut by 0 bases and J by 0 bases, with 14 bases left in between. The CDR3 runs 17 residues. CDR1 SGDLS and CDR2 YYNGEE come from the germline V gene.

This chain connects TRBV5-1 to TRBJ1-2; D call uncertain. CDR1 is SGHRS, CDR2 YFSETQ, per germline. Trimming cost V 5 bases and J 7 bases, with 15 bases left between them. The CDR3 is 13 residues long. The CDR3: CASRFAPTSGYTF. The CDR3 bases are TGCGCCAGCAGGTTTGCGCCGACAAGTGGCTACACCTTC.

The chain employs TRBV9 and TRBJ1-3; D gene unclear. Looked up from germline, CDR1 is SGDLS and CDR2 is YYNGEE. Trimming removed 3 bases from V and 5 bases from J, with 12 bases in between. The CDR3 contains 14 residues. The CDR3 is CASSGTDTRNTIYF. CDR3 sequence (DNA): TGTGCCAGCAGCGGAACCGACACCCGAAACACCATATATTTT.

The chain links TRBV4-1 to TRBJ1-2; no clear D. CDR1 is MGHRA, CDR2 YSYEKL, per germline. V dropped 1 base and J dropped 4 bases, with 13 bases sitting between them. CDR3 length: 15 amino acids. CDR3 sequence (DNA): TGCGCCAGCAGCCAAGCTCTTACAGTGGTCTATGGCTACACCTTC. It encodes CASSQALTVVYGYTF.

The gene calls are TRBV7-3 and TRBJ2-3, with TRBD1 identical over 10 bases. V lost 4 bases to trimming and J lost 7 bases; unmatched junction nucleotides: 8. The CDR3 sequence is 15 residues long. Germline V gene sequence: CDR1 SGHTA, CDR2 FQGTGA. As DNA, the CDR3 is TGTGCCAGCAGCTCTGCCGGGACAGGGGTATATACGCAGTATTTT. It encodes CASSSAGTGVYTQYF.

The chain employs TRBV21-1 and TRBJ1-5. TRBV21-1 is a pseudogene locus. This CDR3 has 15 residues. In nucleotides, the CDR3 is TGTGCCAGCACCAAAAGTGGAGGACTAAATCAGCCCCAGCATTTT. This codes for CASTKSGGLNQPQHF.

V gene TRBV27 combines with J gene TRBJ1-2; no firm D call. The CDR3 length is 15 residues. Germline CDR1 reads MNHEY; CDR2 reads SMNVEV (reference sequence). The germline V and J ends were trimmed by 5 bases and 4 bases, with 17 bases remaining between them. The CDR3, as DNA: TGTGCCAGCAGTACATTAGACATGGGCGGCTATGGCTACACCTTC. This gives the protein CASSTLDMGGYGYTF.

The gene calls are TRBV2 and TRBJ2-4; no clear D. The CDR3 runs to 15 residues. The V end was cut by 1 base, the J end by 8 bases, with 15 bases between. In germline, CDR1 is SNHLY, CDR2 FYNNEI. In DNA, the CDR3 is TGTGCCAGCAGTGAAGTGGACGGCCGTCTCTACATTCAGTACTTC. Amino acids: CASSEVDGRLYIQYF. Full variable domain (remainder filled in from reference TRBV2 and TRBJ2-4): EPEVTQTPSHQVTQMGQEVILRCVPISNHLYFYWYRQILGQKVEFLVSFYNNEISEKSEIFDDQFSVERPDGSNFTLKIRSTKLEDSAMYFCASSEVDGRLYIQYFGAGTRLSVL.

This chain links TRBV6-1 with TRBJ1-1; D is uncertain. The germline V and J ends were trimmed by 3 bases and 11 bases, with 22 bases remaining between them. This CDR3 contains 15 residues. Germline assignment: CDR1 MNHNS and CDR2 SASEGT. The CDR3 sequence: CASSDRTESTEAAFF. The CDR3, as DNA: TGTGCCAGCAGTGACCGGACGGAAAGCACTGAAGCGGCTTTCTTT.

The chain links TRBV5-1 to TRBJ2-3; TRBD2 matches at 8 bases. After removal of 4 bases from V and 3 bases from J, the junction contained 10 bases not matched to a gene. Germline V CDR1 and CDR2: SGHRS, YFSETQ. The length of the CDR3 is 16 residues. CDR3 in amino acids: CASSLGGGQTTDTQYF. Here the CDR3 DNA reads TGCGCCAGCAGCCTCGGCGGGGGGCAGACTACAGATACGCAGTATTTT.

The chain joins TRBV19 to TRBJ1-1, with TRBD1 as a possible D gene (5 bases). The germline gives CDR1 LNHDA, CDR2 SQIVND (reference sequence). Trimming cost V 1 base and J 1 base, with 7 bases left between them. This CDR3 region has 14 residues. The CDR3 sequence: CASSIAGQNTEAFF. The CDR3 nucleotides read TGTGCCAGTAGTATAGCCGGACAGAACACTGAAGCTTTCTTT.

This sequence joins TRBV19 and TRBJ1-5; D not certain. Deletions cut 2 bases from V and 6 bases from J, with 17 bases between. CDR1 is LNHDA and CDR2 is SQIVND in the germline V gene (reference sequence). There are 16 residues in the CDR3. Written as DNA, the CDR3 is TGTGCCAGTAGTATAAATAGGGCTCTAAATACTCAGCCCCAGCATTTT. Translating it yields CASSINRALNTQPQHF. The full variable domain, with the rest looked up from reference TRBV19 and TRBJ1-5, is DGGITQSPKYLFRKEGQNVTLSCEQNLNHDAMYWYRQDPGQGLRLIYYSQIVNDFQKGDIAEGYSVSREKKESFPLTVTSAQKNPTAFYLCASSINRALNTQPQHFGDGTRLSIL.

This chain connects TRBV9 to TRBJ1-4, with TRBD1 matching over 10 bases. J lost 10 bases, V lost 0 bases, and 0 bases had no gene match. The V gene's germline CDR1 is SGDLS and CDR2 YYNGEE. This CDR3 comprises 13 residues. CDR3 coding DNA: TGTGCCAGCAGCGTAGGGACAGGGGGAAAACTGTTTTTT. It specifies CASSVGTGGKLFF. Full variable domain (remainder filled in from reference TRBV9 and TRBJ1-4): DSGVTQTPKHLITATGQRVTLRCSPRSGDLSVYWYQQSLDQGLQFLIQYYNGEERAKGNILERFSAQQFPDLHSELNLSSLELGDSALYFCASSVGTGGKLFFGSGTQLSVL.

V usage is TRBV19 and J usage is TRBJ1-2, with D tentatively TRBD1 (5 bases). Trimming left V 8 bases short and J 8 bases short, with 24 bases between. The CDR3 loop spans 15 amino acids. Per the germline V gene, CDR1 is LNHDA and CDR2 is SQIVND (reference sequence). The CDR3 loop reads CASHSHGGQGWGYTF. CDR3 sequence (DNA): TGTGCCAGTCACTCCCACGGCGGGCAGGGCTGGGGCTACACCTTC.

The chain recombines TRBV10-1 with TRBJ2-3; possibly TRBD1 or TRBD2 for D (5 bases each). Trimming removed 3 bases at V and 2 bases at J, with 9 bases between. The germline gives CDR1 WNHNN, CDR2 SYGVQD (reference sequence). The CDR3 runs 14 residues. CDR3 protein: CASSDGTSTDTQYF. For the CDR3, the DNA is TGCGCCAGCAGTGACGGGACCTCCACAGATACGCAGTATTTT.

This clone was counted a few times. The chain couples TRBV6-5 to TRBJ1-2, with unresolved D. V lost 5 bases to trimming and J lost 7 bases, with 8 bases between them. CDR3 length: 11 residues. CDR1 is MNHEY, CDR2 SVGAGI, per germline. CDR3: CASSQGGGYTF. CDR3 DNA: TGTGCCAGCAGTCAAGGAGGTGGCTACACCTTC.

This rearrangement joins TRBV7-9 to TRBJ1-5; D might be TRBD1 (5 bases). This CDR3 has 14 residues. CDR1 and CDR2 from the germline V gene are SEHNR and FQNEAQ (reference sequence). V was cut by 1 base and J by 8 bases, with 12 bases left in between. The CDR3 coding sequence is TGTGCCAGCAGCTTAGGGGGGAACATGGAGCCCCAGCATTTT. Translating it yields CASSLGGNMEPQHF.

This chain connects TRBV18 to TRBJ1-2, with D maybe TRBD1 (5 bases). This CDR3 contains 16 residues. V was shortened by 3 bases and J by 3 bases, with 17 bases between the two germline ends. The germline gives CDR1 KGHSH, CDR2 LQKENI. This CDR3 is CASSPSAGQGYYGYTF. CDR3 coding DNA: TGTGCCAGCTCACCTTCGGCGGGGCAGGGATACTATGGCTACACCTTC.

The DNA for the CDR3 is TGTGCCAGCAGCTTTGGCCTCTTTAGCACAGATACGCAGTATTTT. The encoded protein is CASSFGLFSTDTQYF. The V and J genes are TRBV5-6 and TRBJ2-3, with D hard to call. Germline V gene lookup returns CDR1 SGHDT and CDR2 YYEEEE. This CDR3 spans 15 amino acids. V dropped 2 bases and J dropped 0 bases, with 10 bases sitting between them.

This chain uses TRBV7-2 with TRBJ2-1; D unresolved. The CDR3 extends over 12 amino acids. V lost 5 bases and J lost 8, with 10 bases in between. Germline-derived CDR1 and CDR2 are SGHTA and FQGNSA. CDR3 sequence reads: CASSLIPDEQFF. Here the CDR3 DNA reads TGTGCCAGCAGCCTCATCCCCGATGAGCAGTTCTTC.

By share, this clone ranks as medium-sized. The rearrangement joins TRBV5-1 to TRBJ1-1; 9 bases line up with TRBD1. Losses at the gene ends were 4 bases for V and 7 bases for J; bases not matched to a gene: 5. This CDR3 has 13 residues. Germline CDR1 and CDR2: SGHRS and YFSETQ. Here the CDR3 DNA reads TGCGCCAGCAGCCCGGAGGGACAGGGTGAAGCTTTCTTT. It specifies CASSPEGQGEAFF.

The chain links TRBV7-2 to TRBJ1-2; a weak D match, TRBD1 (5 bases). Germline values: CDR1 SGHTA, CDR2 FQGNSA. The CDR3 has 13 amino acids. The V end lost 5 bases, the J end lost 4 bases, and 11 bases lay between the germline ends. In DNA, the CDR3 is TGTGCCAGCAGCGAAGCGGGGGTCTATGGCTACACCTTC. It yields the protein CASSEAGVYGYTF.

The chain carries TRBV7-6 and TRBJ1-3; possibly TRBD1 for D (6 bases). Trimming left V 3 bases short and J 1 base short, with 13 bases between. The germline V gene has CDR1 SGHVS and CDR2 FNYEAQ. The CDR3 totals 16 residues. The CDR3 sequence is CASSLGLQGSGNTIYF. In DNA form, the CDR3 reads TGTGCCAGCAGCTTGGGGTTACAGGGATCTGGAAACACCATATATTTT.